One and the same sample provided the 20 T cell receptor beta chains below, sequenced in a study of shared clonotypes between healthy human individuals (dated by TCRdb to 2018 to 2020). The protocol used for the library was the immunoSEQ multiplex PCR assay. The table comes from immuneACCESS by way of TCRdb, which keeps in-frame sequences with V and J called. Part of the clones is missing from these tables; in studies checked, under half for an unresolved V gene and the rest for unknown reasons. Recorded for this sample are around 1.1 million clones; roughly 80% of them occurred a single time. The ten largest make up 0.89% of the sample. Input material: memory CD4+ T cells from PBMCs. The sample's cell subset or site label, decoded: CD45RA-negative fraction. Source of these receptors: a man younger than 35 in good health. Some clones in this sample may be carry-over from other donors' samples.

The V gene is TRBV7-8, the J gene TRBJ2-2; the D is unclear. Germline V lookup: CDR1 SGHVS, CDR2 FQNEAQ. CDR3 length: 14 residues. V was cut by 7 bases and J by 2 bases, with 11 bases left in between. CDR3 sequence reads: CASKQSHNTGELFF. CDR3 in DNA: TGTGCCAGCAAGCAGAGCCACAACACCGGGGAGCTGTTTTTT.

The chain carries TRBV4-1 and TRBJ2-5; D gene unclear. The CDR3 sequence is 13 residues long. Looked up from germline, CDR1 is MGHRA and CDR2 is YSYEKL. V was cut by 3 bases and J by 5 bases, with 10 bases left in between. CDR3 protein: CASSQGRWETQYF. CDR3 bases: TGCGCCAGCAGCCAGGGTCGGTGGGAGACCCAGTACTTC.

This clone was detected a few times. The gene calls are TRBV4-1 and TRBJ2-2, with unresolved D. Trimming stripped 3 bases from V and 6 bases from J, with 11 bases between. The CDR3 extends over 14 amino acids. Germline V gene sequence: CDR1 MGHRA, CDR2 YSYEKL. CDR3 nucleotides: TGCGCCAGCAGCCACAACTCGAGGTCCGGGGAGCTGTTTTTT. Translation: CASSHNSRSGELFF.

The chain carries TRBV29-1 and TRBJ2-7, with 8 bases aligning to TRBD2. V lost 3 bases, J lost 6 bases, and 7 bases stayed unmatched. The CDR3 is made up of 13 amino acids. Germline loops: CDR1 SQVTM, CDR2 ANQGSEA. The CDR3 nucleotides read TGCAGCGTTGAGGAGCGGGAGAGGGGCGAGCAGTACTTC. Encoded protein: CSVEERERGEQYF.

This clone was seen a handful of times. The CDR3 nucleotides read TGTGCCAGTAGTCTTGGCTTATTCAGGGGCTATAGCAATCAGCCCCAGCATTTT. Its translation: CASSLGLFRGYSNQPQHF. This sequence joins TRBV19 and TRBJ1-5; possible D gene TRBD1, 6 bases. CDR1 is LNHDA and CDR2 is SQIVND in the germline V gene (reference sequence). The CDR3 is made up of 18 amino acids. The V end lost 5 bases, the J end lost 0 bases, and 20 bases lay between the germline ends.

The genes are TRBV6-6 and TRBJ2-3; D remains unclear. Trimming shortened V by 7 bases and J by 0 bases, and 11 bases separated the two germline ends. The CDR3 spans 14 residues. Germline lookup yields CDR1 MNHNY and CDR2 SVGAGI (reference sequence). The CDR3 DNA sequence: TGTGCCAGCAACCCGACGACCAGCACAGATACGCAGTATTTT. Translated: CASNPTTSTDTQYF.

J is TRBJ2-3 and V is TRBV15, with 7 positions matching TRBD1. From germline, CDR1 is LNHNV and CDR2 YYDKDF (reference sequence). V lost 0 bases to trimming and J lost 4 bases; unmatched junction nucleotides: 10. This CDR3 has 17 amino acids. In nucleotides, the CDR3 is TGTGCCACCAGCAGAGATGACAGGGACATCTCTTCAGATACGCAGTATTTT. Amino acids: CATSRDDRDISSDTQYF. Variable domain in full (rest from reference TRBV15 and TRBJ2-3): DAMVIQNPRYQVTQFGKPVTLSCSQTLNHNVMYWYQQKSSQAPKLLFHYYDKDFNNEADTPDNFQSRRPNTSFCFLDIRSPGLGDTAMYLCATSRDDRDISSDTQYFGPGTRLTVL.

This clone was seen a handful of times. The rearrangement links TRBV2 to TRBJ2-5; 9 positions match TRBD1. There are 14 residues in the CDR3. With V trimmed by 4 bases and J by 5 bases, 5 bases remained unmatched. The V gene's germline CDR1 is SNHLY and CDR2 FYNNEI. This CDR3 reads CASSGTGAGETQYF. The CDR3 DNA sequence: TGTGCCAGCAGTGGGACAGGGGCCGGGGAGACCCAGTACTTC.

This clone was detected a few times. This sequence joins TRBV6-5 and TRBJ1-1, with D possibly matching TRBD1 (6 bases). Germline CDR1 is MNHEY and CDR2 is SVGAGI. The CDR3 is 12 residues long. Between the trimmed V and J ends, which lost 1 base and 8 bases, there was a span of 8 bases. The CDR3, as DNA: TGTGCCAGCAGTTACTTCGGGGGCGAAGCTTTCTTT. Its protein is CASSYFGGEAFF.

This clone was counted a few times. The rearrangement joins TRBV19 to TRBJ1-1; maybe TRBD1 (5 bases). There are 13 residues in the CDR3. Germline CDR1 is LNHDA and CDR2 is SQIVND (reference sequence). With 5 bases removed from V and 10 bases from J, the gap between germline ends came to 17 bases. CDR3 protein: CASSSPGFGGAFF. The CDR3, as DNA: TGTGCCAGTAGTTCCCCAGGGTTCGGAGGAGCTTTCTTT. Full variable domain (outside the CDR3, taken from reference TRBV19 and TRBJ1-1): DGGITQSPKYLFRKEGQNVTLSCEQNLNHDAMYWYRQDPGQGLRLIYYSQIVNDFQKGDIAEGYSVSREKKESFPLTVTSAQKNPTAFYLCASSSPGFGGAFFGQGTRLTVV.

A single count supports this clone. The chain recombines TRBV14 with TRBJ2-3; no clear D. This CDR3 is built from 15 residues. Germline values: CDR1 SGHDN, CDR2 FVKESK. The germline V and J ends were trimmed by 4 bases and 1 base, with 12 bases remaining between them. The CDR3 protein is CASSLGPFRTDTQYF. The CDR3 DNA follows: TGTGCCAGCAGCCTCGGGCCTTTTCGCACAGATACGCAGTATTTT.

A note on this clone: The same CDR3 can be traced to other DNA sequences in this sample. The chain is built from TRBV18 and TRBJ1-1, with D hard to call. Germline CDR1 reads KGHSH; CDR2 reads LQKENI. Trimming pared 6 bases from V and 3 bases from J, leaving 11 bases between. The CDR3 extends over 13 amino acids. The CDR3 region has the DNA TGTGCCAGCTCGCTAAATCGGGACACTGAAGCTTTCTTT. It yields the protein CASSLNRDTEAFF.

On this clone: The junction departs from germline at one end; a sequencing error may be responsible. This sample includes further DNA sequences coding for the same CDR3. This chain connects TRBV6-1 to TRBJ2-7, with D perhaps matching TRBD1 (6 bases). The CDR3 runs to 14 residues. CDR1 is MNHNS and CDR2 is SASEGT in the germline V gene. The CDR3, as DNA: TGTGCCACGAGGCGAGGGGGAGACTTGGACGAGCAGTATTTC. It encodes CATRRGGDLDEQYF.

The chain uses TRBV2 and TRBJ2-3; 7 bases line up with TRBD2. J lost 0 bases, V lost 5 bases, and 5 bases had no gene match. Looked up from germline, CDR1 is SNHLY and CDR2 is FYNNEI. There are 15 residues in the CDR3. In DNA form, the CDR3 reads TGTGCCAGCAGTCCTAGCGGCCTAAGCACAGATACGCAGTATTTT. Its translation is CASSPSGLSTDTQYF.

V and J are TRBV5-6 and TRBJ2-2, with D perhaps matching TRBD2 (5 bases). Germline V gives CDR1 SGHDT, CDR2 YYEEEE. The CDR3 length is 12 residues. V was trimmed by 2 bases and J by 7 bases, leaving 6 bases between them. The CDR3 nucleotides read TGTGCCAGCAGCTTTGGAGGCGGGGAGCTGTTTTTT. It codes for CASSFGGGELFF.

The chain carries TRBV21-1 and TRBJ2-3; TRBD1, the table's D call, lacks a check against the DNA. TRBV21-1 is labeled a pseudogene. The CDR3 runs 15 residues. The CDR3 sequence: CASSKGGEDGDTQYF. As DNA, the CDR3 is TGTGCCAGCAGCAAAGGGGGCGAGGATGGAGATACGCAGTATTTT.

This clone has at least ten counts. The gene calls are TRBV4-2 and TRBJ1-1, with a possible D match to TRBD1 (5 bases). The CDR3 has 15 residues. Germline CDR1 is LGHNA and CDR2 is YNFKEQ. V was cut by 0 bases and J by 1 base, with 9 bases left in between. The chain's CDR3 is CASSQDGTGNTEAFF. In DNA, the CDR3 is TGTGCCAGCAGCCAAGATGGGACGGGGAACACTGAAGCTTTCTTT.

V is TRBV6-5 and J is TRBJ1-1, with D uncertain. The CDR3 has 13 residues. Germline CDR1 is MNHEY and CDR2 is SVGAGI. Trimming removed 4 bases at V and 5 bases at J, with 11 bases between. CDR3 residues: CASSFLRKTEAFF. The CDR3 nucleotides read TGTGCCAGCAGTTTTCTGAGGAAGACTGAAGCTTTCTTT.

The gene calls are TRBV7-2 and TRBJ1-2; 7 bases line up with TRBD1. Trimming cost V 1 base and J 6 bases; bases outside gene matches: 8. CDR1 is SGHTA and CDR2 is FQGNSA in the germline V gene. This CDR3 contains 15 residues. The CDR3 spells CASSLGSTQGNGYTF. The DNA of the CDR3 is TGTGCCAGCAGCTTAGGATCCACACAGGGGAATGGCTACACCTTC. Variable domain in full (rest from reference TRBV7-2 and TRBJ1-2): GAGVSQSPSNKVTEKGKDVELRCDPISGHTALYWYRQSLGQGLEFLIYFQGNSAPDKSGLPSDRFSAERTGGSVSTLTIQRTQQEDSAVYLCASSLGSTQGNGYTFGSGTRLTVV.

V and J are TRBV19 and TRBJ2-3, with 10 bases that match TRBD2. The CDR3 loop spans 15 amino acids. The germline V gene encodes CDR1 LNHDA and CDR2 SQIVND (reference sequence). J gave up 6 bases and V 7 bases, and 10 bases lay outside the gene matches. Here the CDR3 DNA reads TGTGCCAGTAATCTACCTAGCGGGAGTCGGGATACGCAGTATTTT. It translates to CASNLPSGSRDTQYF.